A single sample is the source of the 18 T cell receptor beta chains below, sequenced in a study of blood T cell repertoires in COVID-19. Method: immunoSEQ multiplex PCR; TCRdb's copy keeps in-frame clones and lacks some. The sample holds about 200,000 clones; roughly 80% are singletons and the top ten take approximately 8.7%. Sequencing input: peripheral blood. The origin of the receptors is a woman of 80 years or more with acute or convalescent COVID-19.

The table lists this clone with a few counts. The genes are TRBV11-2 and TRBJ1-1; D remains unclear. The CDR3 consists of 17 residues. Germline V gives CDR1 SGHAT, CDR2 FQNNGV. Trimming removed 1 base from V and 6 bases from J, with 21 bases in between. CDR3 in DNA: TGTGCCAGCAGCTTAGGCCCCGGGGTGGGAATTAACCCTGAAGCTTTCTTT. This translates into CASSLGPGVGINPEAFF.

The chain has TRBV28 and TRBJ2-7; TRBD2 might be the D (6 bases). The ends were cut back, 6 bases at V and 1 base at J, with 10 bases in the middle. The CDR3 totals 13 residues. Germline lookup yields CDR1 MDHEN and CDR2 SYDVKM. The CDR3 spells CASRSSDSYEQYF. In DNA, the CDR3 is TGTGCCAGCAGATCTAGCGATTCCTACGAGCAGTACTTC.

This clone was detected only once. The chain links TRBV6-5 to TRBJ2-7, with 7 bases identical to TRBD2. The junction had 7 bases not matched to a gene; V was cut back by 6 bases and J by 2 bases. The CDR3 is made up of 14 amino acids. CDR1 MNHEY and CDR2 SVGAGI come from the germline V gene. This CDR3 is CASSRQAGPYEQYF. CDR3 nucleotide sequence: TGTGCCAGCAGCCGCCAAGCGGGACCCTACGAGCAGTACTTC.

The V gene is TRBV29-1, the J gene TRBJ2-7; 7 positions match TRBD1. Looked up from germline, CDR1 is SQVTM and CDR2 is ANQGSEA. The CDR3 runs 14 residues. With V trimmed by 4 bases and J by 3 bases, 9 bases remained unmatched. The CDR3 sequence: CSVVGTDSFYEQYF. The CDR3 DNA reads TGCAGCGTTGTCGGGACAGACTCTTTCTACGAGCAGTACTTC.

The chain has TRBV5-8 and TRBJ2-1; possible D gene TRBD2, 6 bases. Germline assignment: CDR1 SGHTS and CDR2 YDEGEE. The V and J ends lost 3 bases and 0 bases respectively, with 19 bases between them. The CDR3 extends over 18 amino acids. The CDR3 loop reads CASSSYRENPSSYNEQFF. CDR3 nucleotide sequence: TGTGCCAGCAGCTCATACCGGGAGAACCCCAGCTCCTACAATGAGCAGTTCTTC.

This chain uses TRBV5-4 with TRBJ2-1; perhaps TRBD1 as D (6 bases). This CDR3 is built from 16 residues. V lost 0 bases, J lost 5 bases, and 15 bases lay in between. The germline gives CDR1 SGHNT, CDR2 YYREEE (reference sequence). The CDR3 coding sequence is TGTGCCAGCAGCTTGGACCCCGGGACACCGAACAATGAGCAGTTCTTC. Its translation is CASSLDPGTPNNEQFF. Together with reference TRBV5-4 and TRBJ2-1, the CDR3 gives the full variable domain: ETGVTQSPTHLIKTRGQQVTLRCSSQSGHNTVSWYQQALGQGPQFIFQYYREEENGRGNFPPRFSGLQFPNYSSELNVNALELDDSALYLCASSLDPGTPNNEQFFGPGTRLTVL.

The chain has TRBV7-9 and TRBJ1-2, with a weak D call TRBD1 (6 bases). There are 14 residues in the CDR3. Germline CDR1 and CDR2: SEHNR and FQNEAQ (reference sequence). V lost 1 base and J lost 7, with 13 bases in between. The CDR3 sequence: CASSLVSGEGGYTF. CDR3 DNA: TGTGCCAGCAGCTTAGTATCAGGGGAGGGTGGCTACACCTTC.

V and J are TRBV27 and TRBJ1-5; no definite D call. The V end was cut by 5 bases, the J end by 0 bases, with 17 bases between. CDR3 length: 17 residues. Germline-derived CDR1 and CDR2 are MNHEY and SMNVEV (reference sequence). As DNA, the CDR3 is TGTGCCAGCAGTCCGGGAATTATAGGCGCTAGCAATCAGCCCCAGCATTTT. It yields the protein CASSPGIIGASNQPQHF.

The genes are TRBV5-1 and TRBJ2-5; D might be TRBD2 (6 bases). Germline loops: CDR1 SGHRS, CDR2 YFSETQ. The CDR3 contains 14 residues. Trimming left V 4 bases short and J 5 bases short, with 15 bases between. The CDR3 loop reads CASSGGAFGETQYF. The CDR3 coding sequence is TGCGCCAGCAGCGGAGGGGCCTTTGGGGAGACCCAGTACTTC. Based on the CDR3 plus reference TRBV5-1 and TRBJ2-5, the full variable domain is KAGVTQTPRYLIKTRGQQVTLSCSPISGHRSVSWYQQTPGQGLQFLFEYFSETQRNKGNFPGRFSGRQFSNSRSEMNVSTLELGDSALYLCASSGGAFGETQYFGPGTRLLVL.

V and J are TRBV3-1 (or the pseudogene TRBV3-2) and TRBJ1-1, with TRBD1 matching 7 bases. The CDR3 totals 15 residues. The junction had 10 bases not matched to a gene; V was cut back by 4 bases and J by 5 bases. Germline CDR1 LGHDT, CDR2 YNNKEL (reference sequence). Here the CDR3 DNA reads TGTGCCAGCAGCCGGGGAATGACAGGGAGGACTGAAGCTTTCTTT. This translates into CASSRGMTGRTEAFF.

This clone was picked up one time. The chain is built from TRBV28 and TRBJ1-2; TRBD1 aligns across 7 bases. The CDR3 is 14 amino acids. Trimming at V came to 7 bases and at J to 1 base, leaving 6 bases not matched to a gene. The germline V gene has CDR1 MDHEN and CDR2 SYDVKM. The CDR3 spells CASIPTGSNYGYTF. DNA for the CDR3: TGTGCCAGCATCCCGACAGGGAGTAACTATGGCTACACCTTC.

The V gene is TRBV5-1, the J gene TRBJ2-5; D is unresolved. V shed 1 base and J shed 5 bases, with 9 bases lying between them. The V gene's germline CDR1 is SGHRS and CDR2 YFSETQ. The length of the CDR3 is 13 residues. The CDR3 is CASSLYPQETQYF. CDR3 in DNA: TGCGCCAGCAGCTTGTACCCCCAGGAGACCCAGTACTTC.

The chain uses TRBV28 and TRBJ2-7, with D possibly being TRBD2 (6 bases). Trimming shortened V by 8 bases and J by 2 bases, and 22 bases separated the two germline ends. From germline, CDR1 is MDHEN and CDR2 SYDVKM. CDR3 length: 16 amino acids. This CDR3 reads CASDINGGEKAYEQYF. The CDR3 DNA is TGTGCCAGCGATATCAATGGCGGGGAAAAAGCCTACGAGCAGTACTTC.

J is TRBJ2-3 and V is TRBV5-1; 7 nucleotides line up with TRBD1. Germline-derived CDR1 and CDR2 are SGHRS and YFSETQ. This CDR3 region has 17 residues. J gave up 2 bases and V 6 bases, and 15 bases lay outside the gene matches. The CDR3 sequence is CASMKQGVGGYTDTQYF. As DNA, the CDR3 is TGCGCCAGCATGAAGCAGGGGGTAGGAGGATACACAGATACGCAGTATTTT.

The rearrangement uses TRBV27 and TRBJ2-7; 7 bases map to TRBD1. The V gene's germline CDR1 is MNHEY and CDR2 SMNVEV (reference sequence). The CDR3 is 15 amino acids. V lost 2 bases, J lost 6 bases, and 10 bases stayed unmatched. CDR3 sequence (DNA): TGTGCCAGCAGTTTAACCCAAACAGGGGTCGTCGAGCAGTACTTC. It yields the protein CASSLTQTGVVEQYF.

For the CDR3, the DNA is TGTGCCAGCACCCTACGGGACAGCCCCTACGAGCAGTACTTC. Residues: CASTLRDSPYEQYF. This chain connects TRBV7-9 to TRBJ2-7; 7 positions agree with TRBD1. CDR3 length: 14 residues. Germline V lookup: CDR1 SEHNR, CDR2 FQNEAQ (reference sequence). The V segment lost 7 bases and the J segment 2 bases; nucleotides outside the gene matches: 8.

The V gene is TRBV6-5, the J gene TRBJ1-5, with a possible D match to TRBD1 (6 bases). CDR1 and CDR2 from the germline V gene are MNHEY and SVGAGI. Trimming pared 4 bases from V and 4 bases from J, leaving 17 bases between. The length of the CDR3 is 16 residues. The CDR3 here is CASSWAGAGVNQPQHF. The CDR3 coding sequence is TGTGCCAGCAGTTGGGCAGGGGCAGGGGTAAATCAGCCCCAGCATTTT.

The gene calls are TRBV30 and TRBJ2-5, with D perhaps TRBD2 (6 bases). Trimming removed 8 bases at V and 2 bases at J, with 15 bases between. The germline CDR1 and CDR2 sequences are GTSNPN and SVGIG (reference sequence). The CDR3 runs 13 residues. The CDR3 sequence is CARETSGQETQYF. Written as DNA, the CDR3 is TGTGCCCGGGAAACGAGCGGGCAAGAGACCCAGTACTTC.